This T cell receptor beta chain was found in a study of regulatory T cells in long-lasting Graves disease. The overall study: More than 5 years of antithyroid drugs with positive TSH receptor antibodies defined persistent Graves' disease. Study results and limitations: Patients whose Graves' disease persisted exhibited lower TCR diversity than those newly diagnosed. Possibly, accuracy suffered from the small sample size.

This clonotype was counted between two and nine times. Its target is unknown. The time point: persistent/refractory GD, antithyroid drugs over 5 years with positive TRAb. With RNA extracted from PBMCs as input, the TCR library was made. Germline CDR1 SGHRS, CDR2 YFSETQ. The CDR3 runs to 16 residues. With 4 bases clipped from V and 7 bases from J, the junction kept 11 bases outside the gene matches. TCR beta libraries were built with iRepertoire HTBI primers and Arm-PCR of CDR3 regions. In the authors' methods: Segment identification across samples yielded 50 to 80 TRBV and some 13 TRBJ segments. MiXCR, applied by TCRdb to the multiplex PCR reads, yields one record per CDR3 protein. The V and J calls, along with clone size, are taken from TCRdb and not from the paper's own processing. The sample consists of hundreds of thousands of distinct CDR3 sequences, less than 25% of them appearing once.

Specimen: peripheral blood mononuclear cells (PBMCs), collected when the disease was refractory, from a patient treated with antithyroid drugs. This sequence joins TRBV5-1 and TRBJ2-2; 9 bases match TRBD2. This clonotype was obtained from a female donor with Graves disease. This CDR3 reads CASSQLSGRGNGELFF. The CDR3 DNA reads as TGCGCCAGCAGCCAGCTTAGCGGGAGAGGGAACGGGGAGCTGTTTTTT.